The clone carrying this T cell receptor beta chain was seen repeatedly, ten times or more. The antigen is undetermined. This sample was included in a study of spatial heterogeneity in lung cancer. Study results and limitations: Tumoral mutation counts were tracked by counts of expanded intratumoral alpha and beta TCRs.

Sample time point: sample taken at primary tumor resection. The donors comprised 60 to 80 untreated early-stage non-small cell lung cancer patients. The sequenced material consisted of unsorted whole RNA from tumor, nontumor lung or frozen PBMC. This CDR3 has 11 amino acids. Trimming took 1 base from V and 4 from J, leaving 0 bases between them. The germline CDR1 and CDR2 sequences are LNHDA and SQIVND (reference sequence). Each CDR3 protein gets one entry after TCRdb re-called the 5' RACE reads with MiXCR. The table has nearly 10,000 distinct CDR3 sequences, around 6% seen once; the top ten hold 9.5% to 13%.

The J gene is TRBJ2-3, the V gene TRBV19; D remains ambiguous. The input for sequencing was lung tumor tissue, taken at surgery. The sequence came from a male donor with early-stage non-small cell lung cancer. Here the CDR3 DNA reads TGTGCCAGTAGTATAGCAGATACGCAGTATTTT. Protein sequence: CASSIADTQYF.